A selection of T cell receptor beta chains follows, all from one sample in a study of OX40 agonist ivuxolimab in advanced cancers. Sequenced by immunoSEQ multiplex PCR; TCRdb stores in-frame clones only, minus some. The sample comprises 76,000 or so clones, about 89% of which are singletons, and under 0.8% rests with the top ten. The material was CD4+ or CD8+ T cells sorted from blood, obtained in a trial of the OX40 agonist ivuxolimab. The source is an adult with an advanced solid tumor such as melanoma, head and neck, liver or kidney cancer. Each CDR3 is given with its conserved first and last residue. D genes are given only for firm matches. A row's size may be missing; if present it is once, few, many or a size class.

d_call: -; j_call: TRBJ1-2; clone_size: -; v_call: TRBV5-5; cdr3_aa: CASSPLVGVPYGYTF; cdr3_nt: TGTGCCAGCAGCCCCCTGGTGGGGGTCCCCTATGGCTACACCTTC
d_call: -; j_call: TRBJ2-7; clone_size: -; v_call: TRBV27; cdr3_aa: CASSFRYEQYF; cdr3_nt: TGTGCCAGCAGTTTCCGTTACGAGCAGTACTTC
d_call: TRBD2; j_call: TRBJ2-3; clone_size: -; v_call: TRBV10-3; cdr3_aa: CAISVPSGGSTDTQYF; cdr3_nt: TGTGCCATCAGTGTTCCTAGCGGGGGAAGTACAGATACGCAGTATTTT
d_call: -; j_call: TRBJ2-7; clone_size: -; v_call: TRBV4-2; cdr3_aa: CASSQVGREDEQYF; cdr3_nt: TGTGCCAGCAGCCAAGTCGGAAGGGAAGACGAGCAGTACTTC
d_call: -; j_call: TRBJ2-2; clone_size: -; v_call: TRBV7-9; cdr3_aa: CASSLANAGMAGELFF; cdr3_nt: TGTGCCAGCAGCTTAGCGAATGCGGGAATGGCCGGGGAGCTGTTTTTT
d_call: TRBD2; j_call: TRBJ2-1; clone_size: -; v_call: TRBV30; cdr3_aa: CASARTGGGDEQFF; cdr3_nt: TGTGCCTCGGCCAGAACGGGGGGGGGAGATGAGCAGTTCTTC
d_call: -; j_call: TRBJ2-5; clone_size: -; v_call: TRBV5-5; cdr3_aa: CASSLRALSEVQYF; cdr3_nt: TGTGCCAGCAGCTTGCGGGCCCTTAGCGAGGTGCAGTACTTC
d_call: TRBD1; j_call: TRBJ2-6; clone_size: once; v_call: TRBV28; cdr3_aa: CASSFRGSGANVLTF; cdr3_nt: TGTGCCAGCAGTTTCAGGGGGTCTGGGGCCAACGTCCTGACTTTC
d_call: -; j_call: TRBJ1-3; clone_size: -; v_call: TRBV9; cdr3_aa: CASSTGSGNTIYF; cdr3_nt: TGTGCCAGCTCTACAGGTTCTGGAAACACCATATATTTT
d_call: -; j_call: TRBJ1-5; clone_size: once; v_call: TRBV2; cdr3_aa: CASSIPDNQPQHF; cdr3_nt: TGTGCCAGCAGTATCCCAGACAATCAGCCCCAGCATTTT
d_call: -; j_call: TRBJ2-7; clone_size: few; v_call: TRBV5-8; cdr3_aa: CASSFEPGARNEQYF; cdr3_nt: TGTGCCAGCAGCTTCGAGCCCGGGGCCAGAAACGAGCAGTACTTC
d_call: -; j_call: TRBJ2-7; clone_size: -; v_call: TRBV5-4; cdr3_aa: CASSLTRDEQYF; cdr3_nt: TGTGCCAGCAGCTTAACTAGGGACGAGCAGTACTTC
d_call: -; j_call: TRBJ2-7; clone_size: -; v_call: TRBV14; cdr3_aa: CASSRAAFSYEQYF; cdr3_nt: TGTGCCAGCAGCCGGGCAGCCTTCTCCTACGAGCAGTACTTC
d_call: TRBD1; j_call: TRBJ2-5; clone_size: -; v_call: TRBV7-7; cdr3_aa: CASSSRGPGETQYF; cdr3_nt: TGTGCCAGCAGCTCGAGGGGGCCTGGGGAGACCCAGTACTTC
d_call: TRBD1; j_call: TRBJ1-1; clone_size: few; v_call: TRBV19; cdr3_aa: CASSADRANTEAFF; cdr3_nt: TGTGCCAGTAGTGCGGACAGGGCGAACACTGAAGCTTTCTTT
d_call: -; j_call: TRBJ2-5; clone_size: -; v_call: TRBV5-1; cdr3_aa: CASRVQVGNQETQYF; cdr3_nt: TGCGCCAGCCGGGTCCAGGTAGGCAACCAAGAGACCCAGTACTTC
d_call: -; j_call: TRBJ2-1; clone_size: -; v_call: TRBV5-1; cdr3_aa: CASSFGGVSYNEQFF; cdr3_nt: TGCGCCAGCAGCTTTGGGGGAGTAAGCTACAATGAGCAGTTCTTC
d_call: -; j_call: TRBJ2-2; clone_size: -; v_call: TRBV5-1; cdr3_aa: CASSFVGGTTGELFF; cdr3_nt: TGCGCCAGCAGCTTCGTGGGCGGGACCACCGGGGAGCTGTTTTTT
d_call: TRBD2; j_call: TRBJ2-3; clone_size: -; v_call: TRBV7-8; cdr3_aa: CASSLVLAGAPQYF; cdr3_nt: TGTGCCAGCAGCTTAGTACTAGCGGGAGCTCCGCAGTATTTT
d_call: -; j_call: TRBJ1-5; clone_size: -; v_call: TRBV5-3; cdr3_aa: CARSVRGGGNQPQHF; cdr3_nt: TGTGCCAGAAGCGTACGGGGAGGAGGCAATCAGCCCCAGCATTTT
d_call: TRBD2; j_call: TRBJ2-5; clone_size: -; v_call: TRBV19; cdr3_aa: CASSPQGRRGRETQYF; cdr3_nt: TGTGCCAGTAGTCCCCAAGGGCGGCGGGGGAGGGAGACCCAGTACTTC
d_call: TRBD2; j_call: TRBJ2-3; clone_size: -; v_call: TRBV7-6; cdr3_aa: CASSLAIAGGIDTQYF; cdr3_nt: TGTGCCAGCAGCCTTGCTATAGCGGGGGGAATAGATACGCAGTATTTT
d_call: -; j_call: TRBJ2-7; clone_size: -; v_call: TRBV5-4; cdr3_aa: CASSSPSEQYF; cdr3_nt: TGTGCCAGCAGCTCCCCGAGCGAGCAGTACTTC
d_call: TRBD1; j_call: TRBJ1-5; clone_size: -; v_call: TRBV5-4; cdr3_aa: CASSLAGTGNQPQHF; cdr3_nt: TGTGCCAGCAGCTTGGCCGGGACAGGCAATCAGCCCCAGCATTTT
d_call: TRBD1; j_call: TRBJ1-1; clone_size: few; v_call: TRBV19; cdr3_aa: CASSVDRENTEAFF; cdr3_nt: TGTGCCAGTAGCGTGGACAGGGAGAACACTGAAGCTTTCTTT
d_call: -; j_call: TRBJ2-2; clone_size: -; v_call: TRBV28; cdr3_aa: CASSSPRAGTVAGELFF; cdr3_nt: TGTGCCAGCAGTTCCCCCAGGGCGGGGACGGTGGCCGGGGAGCTGTTTTTT
d_call: TRBD2; j_call: TRBJ2-7; clone_size: -; v_call: TRBV7-2; cdr3_aa: CASSPRVAGLYEQYF; cdr3_nt: TGTGCCAGCAGCCCCAGGGTAGCGGGGCTTTACGAGCAGTACTTC
d_call: -; j_call: TRBJ1-2; clone_size: -; v_call: TRBV28; cdr3_aa: CASSSGINNYGYTF; cdr3_nt: TGTGCCAGCAGTTCGGGGATAAATAACTATGGCTACACCTTC
d_call: -; j_call: TRBJ2-7; clone_size: -; v_call: TRBV6-5; cdr3_aa: CASSFRPGVYEQYF; cdr3_nt: TGTGCCAGCAGTTTCCGGCCGGGAGTCTACGAGCAGTACTTC
d_call: -; j_call: TRBJ2-7; clone_size: once; v_call: TRBV7-6; cdr3_aa: CASSRRENYEQYF; cdr3_nt: TGTGCCAGCAGCCGCCGGGAAAACTACGAGCAGTACTTC
d_call: -; j_call: TRBJ1-2; clone_size: -; v_call: TRBV25-1; cdr3_aa: CASSDRANYGYTF; cdr3_nt: TGTGCCAGCAGTGACAGGGCGAACTATGGCTACACCTTC
d_call: -; j_call: TRBJ2-7; clone_size: -; v_call: TRBV29-1; cdr3_aa: CSVAITGEQYF; cdr3_nt: TGCAGCGTTGCGATCACGGGGGAGCAGTACTTC
d_call: TRBD2; j_call: TRBJ2-3; clone_size: -; v_call: TRBV5-1; cdr3_aa: CASTRTSMSTDTQYF; cdr3_nt: TGCGCCAGCACCCGGACTAGCATGAGCACAGATACGCAGTATTTT
d_call: -; j_call: TRBJ1-5; clone_size: few; v_call: TRBV29-1; cdr3_aa: CSVSEGQGQPQHF; cdr3_nt: TGCAGCGTGAGCGAGGGGCAGGGTCAGCCCCAGCATTTT
d_call: TRBD1; j_call: TRBJ2-6; clone_size: -; v_call: TRBV7-6; cdr3_aa: CASRGGTGGSGANVLTF; cdr3_nt: TGTGCCTCCAGAGGCGGGACAGGGGGTTCTGGGGCCAACGTCCTGACTTTC
d_call: -; j_call: TRBJ2-6; clone_size: -; v_call: TRBV7-3; cdr3_aa: CASSPETGGANVLTF; cdr3_nt: TGTGCCAGCAGCCCTGAGACCGGTGGGGCCAACGTCCTGACTTTC
d_call: TRBD1; j_call: TRBJ2-5; clone_size: -; v_call: TRBV11-2; cdr3_aa: CASSFGTGRNQETQYF; cdr3_nt: TGTGCCAGCAGCTTCGGGACAGGGAGAAACCAAGAGACCCAGTACTTC
d_call: -; j_call: TRBJ1-1; clone_size: -; v_call: TRBV7-9; cdr3_aa: CASSLGSISDTEAFF; cdr3_nt: TGTGCCAGCAGCTTAGGAAGCATTTCGGACACTGAAGCTTTCTTT
d_call: TRBD2; j_call: TRBJ2-7; clone_size: -; v_call: TRBV19; cdr3_aa: CASQLSGNYEQYF; cdr3_nt: TGTGCCAGCCAACTGAGCGGGAACTACGAGCAGTACTTC
d_call: TRBD1; j_call: TRBJ1-6; clone_size: -; v_call: TRBV5-1; cdr3_aa: CASSLDGQGASPLHF; cdr3_nt: TGCGCCAGCAGCTTGGACGGACAGGGGGCTTCACCCCTCCACTTT
d_call: -; j_call: TRBJ1-5; clone_size: -; v_call: TRBV19; cdr3_aa: CASRPAGFISNQPQHF; cdr3_nt: TGTGCCAGTAGACCCGCCGGGTTCATTAGCAATCAGCCCCAGCATTTT
d_call: TRBD1; j_call: TRBJ1-2; clone_size: -; v_call: TRBV19; cdr3_aa: CASSGQGEWGYTF; cdr3_nt: TGTGCCAGTAGCGGACAGGGGGAATGGGGCTACACCTTC
d_call: -; j_call: TRBJ2-3; clone_size: -; v_call: TRBV11-2; cdr3_aa: CASSPGTSTDTQYF; cdr3_nt: TGTGCCAGCAGCCCCGGGACCAGCACAGATACGCAGTATTTT
d_call: TRBD2; j_call: TRBJ2-7; clone_size: -; v_call: TRBV11-2; cdr3_aa: CASSQRTSGSTNYEQYF; cdr3_nt: TGTGCCAGCAGTCAAAGGACTAGCGGTTCTACAAACTACGAGCAGTACTTC
d_call: -; j_call: TRBJ1-4; clone_size: -; v_call: TRBV29-1; cdr3_aa: CSVGSPSNEKLFF; cdr3_nt: TGCAGCGTTGGGAGTCCGTCTAATGAAAAACTGTTTTTT
d_call: -; j_call: TRBJ2-3; clone_size: -; v_call: TRBV29-1; cdr3_aa: CSVVWGFKNTDTQYF; cdr3_nt: TGCAGCGTTGTCTGGGGATTCAAAAACACAGATACGCAGTATTTT
d_call: -; j_call: TRBJ1-2; clone_size: -; v_call: TRBV6-5; cdr3_aa: CASSYSSPVGGYTF; cdr3_nt: TGTGCCAGCAGTTACTCCTCCCCCGTAGGTGGCTACACCTTC
d_call: TRBD1; j_call: TRBJ2-7; clone_size: many; v_call: TRBV27; cdr3_aa: CASSLEIDRGYEQYF; cdr3_nt: TGTGCCAGCAGTTTAGAAATCGACAGGGGCTACGAGCAGTACTTC
d_call: -; j_call: TRBJ1-5; clone_size: -; v_call: TRBV7-3; cdr3_aa: CASSLQEDQPQHF; cdr3_nt: TGTGCCAGCAGCTTACAGGAGGACCAGCCCCAGCATTTT
d_call: TRBD2; j_call: TRBJ2-7; clone_size: -; v_call: TRBV30; cdr3_aa: CAWSSGREGEQYF; cdr3_nt: TGTGCCTGGAGCTCAGGCAGGGAGGGCGAGCAGTACTTC
d_call: TRBD1; j_call: TRBJ1-3; clone_size: -; v_call: TRBV6-5; cdr3_aa: CASSRQGVAGNTIYF; cdr3_nt: TGTGCCAGCAGCCGACAGGGAGTAGCTGGAAACACCATATATTTT
d_call: -; j_call: TRBJ2-3; clone_size: -; v_call: TRBV5-1; cdr3_aa: CASSPRVADHSTDTQYF; cdr3_nt: TGCGCCAGCAGCCCGAGGGTTGCAGACCATAGCACAGATACGCAGTATTTT
d_call: -; j_call: TRBJ1-2; clone_size: -; v_call: TRBV29-1; cdr3_aa: CSAQGLYGYTF; cdr3_nt: TGCAGCGCCCAGGGACTCTATGGCTACACCTTC